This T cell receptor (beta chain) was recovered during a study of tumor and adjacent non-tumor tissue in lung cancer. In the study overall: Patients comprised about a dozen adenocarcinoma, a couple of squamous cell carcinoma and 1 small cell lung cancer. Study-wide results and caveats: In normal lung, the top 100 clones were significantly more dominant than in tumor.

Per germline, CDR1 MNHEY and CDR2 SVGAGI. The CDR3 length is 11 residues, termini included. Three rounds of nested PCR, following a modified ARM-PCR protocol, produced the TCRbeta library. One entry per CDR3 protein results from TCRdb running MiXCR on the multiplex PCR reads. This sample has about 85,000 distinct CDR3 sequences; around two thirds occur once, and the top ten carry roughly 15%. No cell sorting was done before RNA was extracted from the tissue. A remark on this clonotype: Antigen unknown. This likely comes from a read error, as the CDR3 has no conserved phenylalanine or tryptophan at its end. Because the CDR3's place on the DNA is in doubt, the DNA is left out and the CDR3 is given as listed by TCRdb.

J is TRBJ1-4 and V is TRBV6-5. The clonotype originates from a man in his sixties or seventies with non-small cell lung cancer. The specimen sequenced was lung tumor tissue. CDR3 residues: CASRGYEKLFL.